The 31 T cell receptor beta chains presented below share a single source sample, sequenced in a study of neurological immune-mediated disorders. TCRdb reprocessed the 5' RACE reads with MiXCR, giving one entry per CDR3 protein. The table includes 47,000 or so distinct CDR3 sequences, less than 12% detected once. Noted time point: longitudinal time-point 1 (baseline). Sequenced material: PBMCs. The source is a woman aged 40 to 55 in good health.

There are many counts of this clonotype. V gene TRBV9 combines with J gene TRBJ2-3, with TRBD2 matching 8 bases. Germline V gene sequence: CDR1 SGDLS, CDR2 YYNGEE. The CDR3 has 15 residues. V was clipped by 4 bases and J by 0 bases; unmatched bases: 4. DNA of the CDR3: TGTGCCAGCAGCATACTAGCGGCTAGCACAGATACGCAGTATTTT. As protein: CASSILAASTDTQYF. The full variable domain, rest sourced from reference TRBV9 and TRBJ2-3, is DSGVTQTPKHLITATGQRVTLRCSPRSGDLSVYWYQQSLDQGLQFLIQYYNGEERAKGNILERFSAQQFPDLHSELNLSSLELGDSALYFCASSILAASTDTQYFGPGTRLTVL.

This clonotype was picked up many times. The chain uses TRBV7-9 and TRBJ1-5; D possibly corresponds to TRBD1 (5 bases). Trimming pared 6 bases from V and 4 bases from J, leaving 7 bases between. CDR1 and CDR2 from the germline V gene are SEHNR and FQNEAQ (reference sequence). This CDR3 has 12 residues. This CDR3 is CASSRQNQPQHF. CDR3 nucleotide sequence: TGTGCCAGCAGTCGACAGAATCAGCCCCAGCATTTT.

This clonotype was recorded at least ten times. The chain links TRBV12-3 or TRBV12-4 to TRBJ1-1; D is possibly TRBD1 (5 bases). The CDR3 loop spans 13 amino acids. V was pared by 3 bases and J by 5 bases, with 10 bases between. The CDR3 DNA reads TGTGCCAGCAGTTTTACGGGGGGAACTGAAGCTTTCTTT. It specifies CASSFTGGTEAFF.

This clonotype was observed at least ten times. The gene calls are TRBV5-1 and TRBJ1-6; no reliable D call. Germline V gene sequence: CDR1 SGHRS, CDR2 YFSETQ. V was pared by 4 bases and J by 9 bases, with 14 bases between. The CDR3 covers 14 residues. This chain's CDR3 is CASSPGHGSSPLHF. The CDR3 coding sequence is TGCGCCAGCAGCCCCGGGCATGGGAGTTCACCCCTCCACTTT.

This clonotype showed up many times. The chain has TRBV5-6 and TRBJ2-3; the D gene is possibly TRBD2 (5 bases). V was trimmed by 4 bases and J by 4 bases, leaving 10 bases between them. This CDR3 contains 13 residues. Germline CDR1 reads SGHDT; CDR2 reads YYEEEE. The chain's CDR3 is CASSLGGPDTQYF. CDR3 sequence (DNA): TGTGCCAGCAGCCTGGGCGGGCCAGATACGCAGTATTTT.

Ten or more counts support this clonotype. The rearrangement joins TRBV20-1 to TRBJ2-2, with a possible D match to TRBD2 (5 bases). In germline, CDR1 is DFQATT, CDR2 SNEGSKA (reference sequence). Trimming removed 6 bases from V and 5 bases from J, with 25 bases in between. The CDR3 consists of 17 residues. The CDR3, as DNA: TGCAGTGCCCGCCCATCGAGGAGTGGGAGAGGGACCGGGGAGCTGTTTTTT. Protein sequence: CSARPSRSGRGTGELFF.

The sample holds many counts of this clonotype. This chain connects TRBV5-5 to TRBJ1-6; 8 bases line up with TRBD1. The germline CDR1 and CDR2 sequences are SGHKS and YYEKEE (reference sequence). The CDR3 contains 15 residues. The V and J ends lost 2 bases and 6 bases, in that order; junction bases with no gene match: 4. The CDR3 nucleotides are TGTGCCAGCAGCTTAGGACAGGGCGTTAATTCACCCCTCCACTTT. It yields the protein CASSLGQGVNSPLHF.

This clonotype was recorded many times. The chain has TRBV13 and TRBJ1-6; D may be TRBD1 (5 bases). The CDR3 loop spans 13 amino acids. V gave up 3 bases and J gave up 10 bases, with 10 bases separating them. CDR1 and CDR2 from the germline V gene are PRHDT and FYEKMQ (reference sequence). The CDR3 sequence is CASSFRGDSPLHF. Written as DNA, the CDR3 is TGTGCCAGCAGCTTTCGAGGGGACTCACCCCTCCACTTT.

This clonotype was counted ten times or more. This chain connects TRBV4-3 to TRBJ1-2; tentative D call: TRBD1 (5 bases). In germline, CDR1 is LGHNA, CDR2 YSLEER. This CDR3 region has 14 residues. Trimming stripped 1 base from V and 5 bases from J, with 11 bases between. CDR3 protein: CASSQGGRTYGYTF. CDR3 in DNA: TGCGCCAGCAGCCAAGGGGGCAGGACGTATGGCTACACCTTC.

This clonotype was seen repeatedly, ten times or more. This chain links TRBV5-6 with TRBJ2-1, with D possibly being TRBD2 (6 bases). V was cut by 0 bases and J by 13 bases, with 8 bases left in between. Germline CDR1 reads SGHDT; CDR2 reads YYEEEE. The CDR3 is 11 amino acids. CDR3 nucleotides: TGTGCCAGCAGCTTGGGACTAGTTCAGTTCTTC. Amino acid sequence: CASSLGLVQFF.

This clonotype was observed many times. This rearrangement joins TRBV7-2 to TRBJ2-1; perhaps TRBD2 as D (5 bases). CDR1 is SGHTA, CDR2 FQGNSA, per germline. The CDR3 totals 14 residues. Trimming removed 3 bases at V and 7 bases at J, with 13 bases between. CDR3 in amino acids: CASSFRERVNEQFF. CDR3 coding DNA: TGTGCCAGCAGCTTCCGGGAACGAGTAAATGAGCAGTTCTTC.

This clonotype came up many times. The rearrangement uses TRBV20-1 and TRBJ1-5; D remains ambiguous. The V gene's germline CDR1 is DFQATT and CDR2 SNEGSKA (reference sequence). V lost 5 bases and J 1 base, leaving 12 bases between the germline ends. The CDR3 has 14 amino acids. The CDR3 DNA is TGCAGTGCTGGACGGGCTTCAAGCAATCAGCCCCAGCATTTT. Translating it yields CSAGRASSNQPQHF.

This clonotype appeared many times. The chain combines TRBV20-1 with TRBJ2-1; 12 nucleotides line up with TRBD2. Trimming at V came to 2 bases and at J to 6 bases, leaving 5 bases not matched to a gene. This CDR3 contains 15 residues. Per the germline V gene, CDR1 is DFQATT and CDR2 is SNEGSKA (reference sequence). For the CDR3, the DNA is TGCAGTGCTAGAAAGACTAGCGGGAGTTTCAATGAGCAGTTCTTC. It translates to CSARKTSGSFNEQFF.

This clonotype was found many times. The chain carries TRBV20-1 and TRBJ1-2; TRBD1 matches 8 bases. The V and J ends lost 3 bases and 7 bases, in that order; junction bases with no gene match: 10. The CDR3 loop spans 14 amino acids. CDR1 is DFQATT, CDR2 SNEGSKA, per germline (reference sequence). The DNA for the CDR3 is TGCAGTGCTAGCCCCTCAGGGGGCTCAGGTGGCTACACCTTC. This translates into CSASPSGGSGGYTF.

This clonotype appeared many times. The V call is TRBV7-3, the J call TRBJ2-2; D is unresolved. Germline lookup yields CDR1 SGHTA and CDR2 FQGTGA. The CDR3 is made up of 12 amino acids. V was trimmed by 6 bases and J by 6 bases, leaving 8 bases between them. The CDR3: CASRPPAGELFF. The CDR3 DNA reads TGTGCCAGCAGACCTCCTGCCGGGGAGCTGTTTTTT.

This clonotype has ten or more counts. The chain has TRBV4-3 and TRBJ2-6; TRBD2 matches at 7 bases. V trimming: 2 bases; J trimming: 2 bases; junction bases outside the gene matches: 6. CDR1 LGHNA and CDR2 YSLEER come from the germline V gene. The CDR3 covers 17 residues. Written as DNA, the CDR3 is TGCGCCAGCAGCCAACGTGGGAGGGGTACTGGGGCCAACGTCCTGACTTTC. Its protein is CASSQRGRGTGANVLTF.

In this sample, this clonotype turned up a few times. The chain recombines TRBV5-7 with TRBJ1-1; D is possibly TRBD1 (6 bases). TRBV5-7 is placed among ORFs of uncertain function. This CDR3 is 15 amino acids long. The V end was cut by 4 bases, the J end by 5 bases, with 18 bases between. The CDR3 spells CASSPLAQGQTEAFF. In nucleotides, the CDR3 is TGTGCCAGCAGCCCCCTCGCGCAGGGACAAACTGAAGCTTTCTTT.

This clonotype was observed at least ten times. This chain links TRBV29-1 with TRBJ2-7; D perhaps matches TRBD1 (6 bases). The V and J ends lost 0 bases and 2 bases respectively, with 23 bases between them. This CDR3 region has 18 residues. Per germline, CDR1 SQVTM and CDR2 ANQGSEA. CDR3 sequence (DNA): TGCAGCGTTGAAGACACCTCATTGGGGGCGAACGTACCCTACGAGCAGTACTTC. Protein: CSVEDTSLGANVPYEQYF.

This clonotype was seen at least ten times. CDR3 nucleotide sequence: TGCGCCAGCAGCTTGGGACAATCCGATTCTGGAAACACCATATATTTT. Amino acid sequence: CASSLGQSDSGNTIYF. V and J are TRBV5-1 and TRBJ1-3; D is undetermined. This CDR3 spans 16 amino acids. Germline V gives CDR1 SGHRS, CDR2 YFSETQ. V lost 0 bases to trimming and J lost 1 base, with 11 bases between them.

At least ten counts were recorded for this clonotype. The chain recombines TRBV20-1 with TRBJ2-5; TRBD2 matches 8 bases. The junction had 9 bases not matched to a gene; V was cut back by 4 bases and J by 5 bases. The CDR3 has 14 residues. CDR1 is DFQATT, CDR2 SNEGSKA, per germline (reference sequence). The CDR3 DNA is TGCAGTGCTACGAAAGCGGGAGAGGACGAGACCCAGTACTTC. It encodes CSATKAGEDETQYF.

This clonotype was detected ten times or more. The chain combines TRBV5-1 with TRBJ2-1, with 9 bases identical to TRBD2. Germline V gene data show CDR1 as SGHRS and CDR2 as YFSETQ. V shed 6 bases, J shed 4 bases, and the junction held 5 bases outside the gene matches. The CDR3 totals 14 residues. The CDR3 DNA sequence: TGCGCCAGCAAAAGCGGGGGGTTATACAATGAGCAGTTCTTC. The encoded protein is CASKSGGLYNEQFF.

This clonotype has at least ten counts. The gene calls are TRBV4-1 and TRBJ1-4; TRBD1 might be the D (5 bases). The CDR3 contains 14 residues. Germline V gene sequence: CDR1 MGHRA, CDR2 YSYEKL. Trimming stripped 4 bases from V and 5 bases from J, with 11 bases between. The CDR3 is CASSLGTENEKLFF. In nucleotides, the CDR3 is TGCGCCAGCAGCCTCGGGACGGAGAATGAAAAACTGTTTTTT.

This clonotype was picked up many times. The chain combines TRBV7-9 with TRBJ2-7, with 8 bases aligning to TRBD1. CDR3 length: 14 residues. V shed 5 bases, J shed 0 bases, and the junction held 3 bases outside the gene matches. Germline V lookup: CDR1 SEHNR, CDR2 FQNEAQ (reference sequence). CDR3 nucleotide sequence: TGTGCCAGCAGCCGGGGACAGGCCTCCTACGAGCAGTACTTC. Translating gives CASSRGQASYEQYF. The full variable domain, completed using reference TRBV7-9 and TRBJ2-7, is DTGVSQNPRHKITKRGQNVTFRCDPISEHNRLYWYRQTLGQGPEFLTYFQNEAQLEKSRLLSDRFSAERPKGSFSTLEIQRTEQGDSAMYLCASSRGQASYEQYFGPGTRLTVT.

This clonotype occurred many times. This chain links TRBV20-1 with TRBJ2-1; 8 bases agree with TRBD2. CDR1 and CDR2 (germline): DFQATT, SNEGSKA (reference sequence). V dropped 0 bases and J dropped 8; count of bases not matched to a gene: 9. The CDR3 has 15 residues. CDR3 protein: CSARDVGRANYEQFF. As DNA, the CDR3 is TGCAGTGCTAGAGACGTCGGGAGGGCCAACTATGAGCAGTTCTTC.

This clonotype was picked up many times. The J gene is TRBJ2-5, the V gene TRBV12-3 or TRBV12-4; tentative D call: TRBD1 (6 bases). The CDR3 consists of 14 residues. Trimming stripped 6 bases from V and 0 bases from J, with 11 bases between. CDR3 DNA sequence: TGTGCCAGCAGCGGGGACACCAACCAAGAGACCCAGTACTTC. Amino acids: CASSGDTNQETQYF.

This CDR3 is CASSLWGHQPQHF. The CDR3 bases are TGTGCCAGCAGTTTGTGGGGACATCAGCCCCAGCATTTT. V gene TRBV12-3 or TRBV12-4 combines with J gene TRBJ1-5; possibly TRBD1 for D (5 bases). The CDR3 is made up of 13 amino acids. The V gene lost 3 bases and the J gene lost 5 bases, with 8 bases spanning the gap.

This clonotype has ten or more counts. The CDR3 nucleotides are TGTGCCAGCAGATTGGACACCTTCACAGATACGCAGTATTTT. The encoded protein is CASRLDTFTDTQYF. The V gene is TRBV7-3, the J gene TRBJ2-3; a weak D match, TRBD1 (5 bases). This CDR3 has 14 amino acids. CDR1 is SGHTA and CDR2 is FQGTGA in the germline V gene. Trimming cost V 6 bases and J 2 bases, with 12 bases left between them.

This clonotype was observed many times. CDR3 in DNA: TGCAGTGTTATCTGGCTGCGGGCTCGGGCTGACAATGAGCAGTTCTTC. This gives the protein CSVIWLRARADNEQFF. The rearrangement links TRBV20-1 to TRBJ2-1; D is perhaps TRBD2 (5 bases). Germline CDR1 reads DFQATT; CDR2 reads SNEGSKA (reference sequence). Trimming cost V 7 bases and J 5 bases, with 24 bases left between them. The CDR3 extends over 16 amino acids.

Worth noting for this clonotype: The junction departs from the called germline gene at one end, perhaps through a read error. The gene calls are TRBV7-3 and TRBJ2-7, with D tentatively TRBD1 or TRBD2 (6 bases each). CDR1 and CDR2 from the germline V gene are SGHTA and FQGTGA. The CDR3 loop spans 15 amino acids. CDR3 coding DNA: TGTACCAGTAGCCCCGGAGGGGCAGGGGCCTACGAGCAGTACTTC. Encoded protein: CTSSPGGAGAYEQYF.

This clonotype appeared many times. The chain uses TRBV5-1 and TRBJ1-4; D not certain. V gave up 1 base and J gave up 4 bases, with 11 bases separating them. The germline V gene encodes CDR1 SGHRS and CDR2 YFSETQ. CDR3 length equals 15 residues. CDR3 loop: CASSLNPGYNEKLFF. The CDR3 nucleotides are TGCGCCAGCAGCTTGAACCCAGGTTATAATGAAAAACTGTTTTTT.

The chain is built from TRBV7-9 and TRBJ1-4; D is unresolved. The V and J ends lost 0 bases and 15 bases respectively, with 11 bases between them. The germline gives CDR1 SEHNR, CDR2 FQNEAQ (reference sequence). The CDR3 has 12 residues. In nucleotides, the CDR3 is TGTGCCAGCAGCTTAGCTCGGGAGAAAATGTTTTTT. Translating it yields CASSLAREKMFF.